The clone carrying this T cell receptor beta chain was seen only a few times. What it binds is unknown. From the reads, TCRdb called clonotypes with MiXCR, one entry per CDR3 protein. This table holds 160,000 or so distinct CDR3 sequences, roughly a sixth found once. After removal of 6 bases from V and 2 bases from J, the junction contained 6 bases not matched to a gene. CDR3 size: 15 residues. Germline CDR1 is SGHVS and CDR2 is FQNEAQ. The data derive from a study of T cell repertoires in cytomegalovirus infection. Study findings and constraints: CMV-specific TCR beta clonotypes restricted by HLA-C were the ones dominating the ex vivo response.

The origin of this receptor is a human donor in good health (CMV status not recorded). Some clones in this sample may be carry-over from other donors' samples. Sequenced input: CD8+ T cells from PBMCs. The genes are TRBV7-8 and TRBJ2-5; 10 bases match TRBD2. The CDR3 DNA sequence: TGTGCCAGCAGAAAGCTAGCGGGAGTACAAGAGACCCAGTACTTC. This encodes CASRKLAGVQETQYF.